This TCR beta chain was recorded in a study of OX40 agonist ivuxolimab in advanced cancers. Whole-study findings and limits: Antigen specificity was not determined for the expanded peripheral T cells.

The germline gives CDR1 SGHNT, CDR2 YYREEE (reference sequence). This CDR3 is 13 amino acids long. V gave up 8 bases and J gave up 5 bases, with 14 bases separating them. Remarks on this clone: The antigen is undetermined.

TCRdb's table, derived via immunoSEQ multiplex PCR, lists solely in-frame clones and lacks some. This table has roughly 100,000 clones, roughly 88% appearing once. The sequencing here drew on CD4+ or CD8+ T cells sorted from blood, taken in a trial of the OX40 agonist ivuxolimab. The clonotype comes from an adult with an advanced solid tumor such as melanoma, head and neck, liver or kidney cancer. V gene TRBV5-4 combines with J gene TRBJ2-1; the D is unclear. The DNA of the CDR3 is TGTGCCAGTTTAACCAGGCCCAACAATGAGCAGTTCTTC. Protein: CASLTRPNNEQFF.